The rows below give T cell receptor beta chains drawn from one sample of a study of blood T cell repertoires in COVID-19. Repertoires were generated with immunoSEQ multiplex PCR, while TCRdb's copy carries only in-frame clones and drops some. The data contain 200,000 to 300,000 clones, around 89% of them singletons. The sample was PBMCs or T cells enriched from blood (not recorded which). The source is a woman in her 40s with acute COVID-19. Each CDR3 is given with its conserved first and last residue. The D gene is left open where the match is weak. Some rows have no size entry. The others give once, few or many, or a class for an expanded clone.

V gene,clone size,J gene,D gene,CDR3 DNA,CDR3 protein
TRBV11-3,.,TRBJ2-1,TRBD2,TGTGCCAGCAGTGGACTAGCGGGAGAGTCCTACAATGAGCAGTTCTTC,CASSGLAGESYNEQFF
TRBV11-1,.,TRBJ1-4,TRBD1,TGTGCCAGCAGCTTTGGACAGGGTCGGGAAAAACTGTTTTTT,CASSFGQGREKLFF
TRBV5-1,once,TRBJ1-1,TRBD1,TGCGCCAGCAGCCTACAACCGGGACAGGGGGGCACTGAAGCTTTCTTT,CASSLQPGQGGTEAFF
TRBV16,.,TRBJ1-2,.,TGTGCCAGCAGCCGAACGACAGGCATACGGGTGGACTATGGCTACACCTTC,CASSRTTGIRVDYGYTF
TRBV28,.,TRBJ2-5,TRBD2,TGTGCCAGCAGGTCGGGACTAGCGGGGCGGGCCCAGTACTTC,CASRSGLAGRAQYF
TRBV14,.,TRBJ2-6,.,TGTGCCAGCAGCCAAGATCCCGGGTTCTCTGGGGCCAACGTCCTGACTTTC,CASSQDPGFSGANVLTF
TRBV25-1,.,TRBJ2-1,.,TGTGCCAGCAGTGCAGGGGTGTCCTACAATGAGCAGTTCTTC,CASSAGVSYNEQFF
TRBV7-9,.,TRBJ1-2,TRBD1,TGTGCCAGCAGCTTATGGGACAGGGACAACTATGGCTACACCTTC,CASSLWDRDNYGYTF
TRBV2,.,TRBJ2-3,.,TGTGCCAGCAGTGAATTGGGAGACATAACCTCTACAGATACGCAGTATTTT,CASSELGDITSTDTQYF
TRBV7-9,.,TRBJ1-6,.,TGTGCCAGCAGCTTATTTGGGCAGGGGAATTCACCCCTCCACTTT,CASSLFGQGNSPLHF
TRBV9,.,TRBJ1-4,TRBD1,TGTGCCAGCAGCGCGGACAGGGGGTCGGGTGAAAAACTGTTTTTT,CASSADRGSGEKLFF
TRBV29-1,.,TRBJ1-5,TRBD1,TGCAGCGTTGGGACAGGGGGTCAGCCCCAGCATTTT,CSVGTGGQPQHF
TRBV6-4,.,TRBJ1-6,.,TGTGCCAGCAGTGAACTCGGGGTGCATTCACCCCTCCACTTT,CASSELGVHSPLHF
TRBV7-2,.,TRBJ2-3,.,TGTGCCAGCAGCTTAGTGTGGCAGGGCCCAGATACGCAGTATTTT,CASSLVWQGPDTQYF
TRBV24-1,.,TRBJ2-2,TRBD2,TGTGCCACCAGTGACCCTTGGGGGGGTACGAACACCGGGGAGCTGTTTTTT,CATSDPWGGTNTGELFF
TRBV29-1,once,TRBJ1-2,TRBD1,TGCAGCGCGTACGTGGGACAGACAGGGAACCCGAACTATGGCTACACCTTC,CSAYVGQTGNPNYGYTF
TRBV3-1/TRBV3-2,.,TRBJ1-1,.,TGTGCCAGCAGCTGGACCGGGACACTCACTGAAGCTTTCTTT,CASSWTGTLTEAFF
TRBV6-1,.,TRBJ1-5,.,TGTGCCAGCAGTGAATGGGGGGGTCGGATTGGCAATCAGCCCCAGCATTTT,CASSEWGGRIGNQPQHF
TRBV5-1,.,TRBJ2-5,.,TGCGCCAGCAGTCAAGTTACGGAAGAGACCCAGTACTTC,CASSQVTEETQYF
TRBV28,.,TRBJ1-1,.,TGTGCCAGCAGTTTTGGGGGGACCACTGAAGCTTTCTTT,CASSFGGTTEAFF
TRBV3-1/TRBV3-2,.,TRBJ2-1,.,TGTGCCAGCAGCCAAGGCACACCGACCTACAATGAGCAGTTCTTC,CASSQGTPTYNEQFF
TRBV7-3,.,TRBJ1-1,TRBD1,TGTGCCAGCAGCCCGCTGGGACAGGGAAACACTGAAGCTTTCTTT,CASSPLGQGNTEAFF
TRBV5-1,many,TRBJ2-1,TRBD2,TGCGCCAGCAGCACGGAGCTAGCGGTCTACAATGAGCAGTTCTTC,CASSTELAVYNEQFF
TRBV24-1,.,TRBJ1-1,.,TGTGCCACCAGTGATTGGGGCAACACTGAAGCTTTCTTT,CATSDWGNTEAFF
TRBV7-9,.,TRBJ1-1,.,TGTGCCAGCAGCTCCCAAGGGGGGAACACTGAAGCTTTCTTT,CASSSQGGNTEAFF
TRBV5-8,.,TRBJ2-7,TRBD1,TGTGCCAGCAGCTTGCGAACAGGGGGCCCTCACGAGCAGTACTTC,CASSLRTGGPHEQYF
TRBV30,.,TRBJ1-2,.,TGTGCCTGGAGTGTACACCTCCGGGACACAGATTATGGCTACACCTTC,CAWSVHLRDTDYGYTF
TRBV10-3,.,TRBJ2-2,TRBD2,TGTGCCATCAGACGGACTAGCGGGAGGGTAGGCACCGGGGAGCTGTTTTTT,CAIRRTSGRVGTGELFF
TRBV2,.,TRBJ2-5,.,TGTGCCAGCAGTGAAGCGCATATTAGCCCGGTCGCGACTCAAGAGACCCAGTACTTC,CASSEAHISPVATQETQYF
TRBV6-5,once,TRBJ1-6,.,TGTGCCAGCAGTCCTCGGACCGAGGGTTCACCCCTCCACTTT,CASSPRTEGSPLHF
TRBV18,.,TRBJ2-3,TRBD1,TGTGCCAGCTCACAGGGGACAGGGGAAGATACGCAGTATTTT,CASSQGTGEDTQYF
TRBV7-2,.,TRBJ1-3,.,TGTGCCAGCAGCTCTCAATGGGGGGACACCATATATTTT,CASSSQWGDTIYF
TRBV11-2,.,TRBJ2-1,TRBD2,TGTGCCAGCAGCTTAGGGACTAGCGGCCACAATGAGCAGTTCTTC,CASSLGTSGHNEQFF
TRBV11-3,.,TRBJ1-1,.,TGTGCCAGCAGCTCCCCGCACAGGGCCACTGAAGCTTTCTTT,CASSSPHRATEAFF
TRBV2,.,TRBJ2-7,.,TGTGCCAGCAGTGTTAGTGCCGAGCAGTACTTC,CASSVSAEQYF
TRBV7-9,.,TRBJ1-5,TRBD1,TGTGCCAGCAGCTTGGGGACAGCAATTCATCAGCCCCAGCATTTT,CASSLGTAIHQPQHF
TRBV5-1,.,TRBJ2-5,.,TGCGCCAGCTCACAGCCCGGTGAGACCCAGTACTTC,CASSQPGETQYF
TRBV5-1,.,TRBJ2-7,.,TGCGCCAGCAGCCTAAGGACTGAGAACTACGAGCAGTACTTC,CASSLRTENYEQYF
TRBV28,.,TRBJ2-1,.,TGTGCCACCTCTATACTAGGCGATGAGCAGTTCTTC,CATSILGDEQFF
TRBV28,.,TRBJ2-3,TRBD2,TGTGCCAGCAGTTTATCGGGTAGCGGGAGGGCCTCAGATACGCAGTATTTT,CASSLSGSGRASDTQYF
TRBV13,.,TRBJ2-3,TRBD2,TGTGCCAGCAGCTCACGCCGTAGGGGAGGGCTGACTAATACGCAGTATTTT,CASSSRRRGGLTNTQYF
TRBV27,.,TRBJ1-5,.,TGTGCCAGCAGTTTATCCCGGGTCAACAATCAGCCCCAGCATTTT,CASSLSRVNNQPQHF
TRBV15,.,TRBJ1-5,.,TGTGCCACCAGCAGAGATTCACAGCCCCAGCATTTT,CATSRDSQPQHF
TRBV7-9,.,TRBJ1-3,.,TGTGCCAGCAGCTTATTGGCGGGTGCAGGAAACACCATATATTTT,CASSLLAGAGNTIYF
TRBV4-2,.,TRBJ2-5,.,TGTGCCAGCAGCCAAGAAGACACTCAAGAGACCCAGTACTTC,CASSQEDTQETQYF
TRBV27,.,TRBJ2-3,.,TGTGCCAGCAGCCCGGGGGTGGATACGCAGTATTTT,CASSPGVDTQYF
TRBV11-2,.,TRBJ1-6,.,TGTGCCAGCAGCTTTAGGTGGGGGGGGGACAATTCACCCCTCCACTTT,CASSFRWGGDNSPLHF
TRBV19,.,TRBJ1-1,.,TGTGCCAGTAGCCTCAGGGGTCTCAACACTGAAGCTTTCTTT,CASSLRGLNTEAFF
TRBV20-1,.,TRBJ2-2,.,TGCAGTGCTAGTACGGGGTTAAACACCGGGGAGCTGTTTTTT,CSASTGLNTGELFF
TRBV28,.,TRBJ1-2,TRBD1,TGTGCCAGCACTTCCCCGACAGGGCGGCGGCGGGGCTACACCTTC,CASTSPTGRRRGYTF
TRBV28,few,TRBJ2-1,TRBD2,TGTGCCAGCAGTCTTATCTATTCGGGAGGGCGCCGGGAGCAGTTCTTC,CASSLIYSGGRREQFF
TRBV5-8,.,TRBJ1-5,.,TGTGCCAGCAGCATTGCACATTATAGCAATCAGCCCCAGCATTTT,CASSIAHYSNQPQHF
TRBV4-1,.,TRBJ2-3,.,TGCGCCAGCAGCCAAGTTTTAGTGGGAGCAGATACGCAGTATTTT,CASSQVLVGADTQYF
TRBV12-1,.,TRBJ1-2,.,TGTGCCAGCAGCTCAAGACACCTTCCGCCGGGGGATGGCTACACCTTC,CASSSRHLPPGDGYTF
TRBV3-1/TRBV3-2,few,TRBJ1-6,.,TGTGCCAGCAGCTCGCTTCAGAATTCACCCCTCCACTTT,CASSSLQNSPLHF
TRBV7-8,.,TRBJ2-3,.,TGTGCCAGCAGCGAAGCCCACCACACAGATACGCAGTATTTT,CASSEAHHTDTQYF
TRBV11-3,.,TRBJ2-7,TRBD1,TGTGCCAGCAGCTCCGGGACAGGGGGCTATTACGAGCAGTACTTC,CASSSGTGGYYEQYF